The 24 T cell receptor beta chains in this list originate from one sample, sequenced in a study of blood T cell repertoires in COVID-19. Clones were sequenced by immunoSEQ multiplex PCR, and TCRdb holds only the in-frame ones, with some missing. The repertoire holds approximately 260,000 clones, with 75% to 90% as singletons. Sequenced sample: peripheral blood. The origin of the receptors is a man aged 50-59 years with acute or convalescent COVID-19.

The chain employs TRBV2 and TRBJ1-1; D might be TRBD1 (5 bases). Deletions cut 1 base from V and 4 bases from J, with 13 bases between. CDR3 length: 15 residues. Germline loops: CDR1 SNHLY, CDR2 FYNNEI. The CDR3 loop is CASSEGGVGGTEAFF. In DNA form, the CDR3 reads TGTGCCAGCAGTGAAGGCGGGGTGGGGGGCACTGAAGCTTTCTTT.

This sequence joins TRBV2 and TRBJ2-3, with a possible D match to TRBD2 (6 bases). Trimming took off 6 bases at V and 2 bases at J, with 9 bases between the two ends. Germline V gene data show CDR1 as SNHLY and CDR2 as FYNNEI. The CDR3 runs 13 residues. CDR3 sequence: CASRWDFTDTQYF. The CDR3, as DNA: TGTGCCAGCAGGTGGGACTTCACAGATACGCAGTATTTT.

The chain joins TRBV10-3 to TRBJ1-1, with D possibly TRBD1 on 6 matching bases. Between the trimmed V and J ends, which lost 0 bases and 6 bases, there was a span of 11 bases. Germline CDR1 reads ENHRY; CDR2 reads SYGVKD. This CDR3 is 14 amino acids long. The CDR3 here is CAISESTGSAEAFF. CDR3 DNA: TGTGCCATCAGTGAGTCAACAGGGTCGGCTGAAGCTTTCTTT.

V is TRBV11-2 and J is TRBJ2-7; 8 bases map to TRBD2. Germline values: CDR1 SGHAT, CDR2 FQNNGV. CDR3 length: 18 residues. V lost 3 bases and J lost 3; bases outside the gene matches: 16. This CDR3 reads CASSLGLAGNPQSYEQYF. The CDR3 DNA is TGTGCCAGCAGCTTGGGGCTAGCGGGCAACCCCCAAAGCTACGAGCAGTACTTC.

The chain uses TRBV7-6 and TRBJ2-2, with D maybe TRBD2 (6 bases). Per germline, CDR1 SGHVS and CDR2 FNYEAQ. Trimming took 3 bases from V and 5 from J, leaving 7 bases between them. The CDR3 has 13 residues. CDR3 amino acids: CASSFAGTGELFF. The CDR3 coding sequence is TGTGCCAGCAGCTTCGCGGGGACCGGGGAGCTGTTTTTT.

The chain is built from TRBV7-9 and TRBJ2-2; 9 bases agree with TRBD1. Germline CDR1 SEHNR, CDR2 FQNEAQ (reference sequence). The junction had 7 bases not matched to a gene; V was cut back by 7 bases and J by 7 bases. The CDR3 has 14 amino acids. Written as DNA, the CDR3 is TGTGCCAGCACCGGGACAGGGATTCACGGGGAGCTGTTTTTT. Its protein is CASTGTGIHGELFF. The whole variable domain, remainder taken from reference TRBV7-9 and TRBJ2-2, is DTGVSQNPRHKITKRGQNVTFRCDPISEHNRLYWYRQTLGQGPEFLTYFQNEAQLEKSRLLSDRFSAERPKGSFSTLEIQRTEQGDSAMYLCASTGTGIHGELFFGEGSRLTVL.

This clone came up a few times. This sequence joins TRBV10-3 and TRBJ2-5, with 10 bases aligning to TRBD2. The CDR3 has 16 amino acids. Per germline, CDR1 ENHRY and CDR2 SYGVKD. The J segment lost 2 bases and the V segment lost 2 bases, leaving 5 bases of the junction unmatched. CDR3 coding DNA: TGTGCCATCAGTGAGGAGCTAGCGGGGGAACAAGAGACCCAGTACTTC. Protein: CAISEELAGEQETQYF.

This chain connects TRBV12-3 or TRBV12-4 to TRBJ2-7; D not resolved. The CDR3 has 11 residues. V dropped 6 bases and J dropped 3 bases, with 6 bases sitting between them. DNA for the CDR3: TGTGCCAGCAGGAACTTCTACGAGCAGTACTTC. Its protein is CASRNFYEQYF.

The rearrangement links TRBV3-1 (or the pseudogene TRBV3-2) to TRBJ2-1; 9 positions agree with TRBD2. The CDR3 consists of 14 residues. CDR1 and CDR2 (germline): LGHDT, YNNKEL (reference sequence). V shed 6 bases, J shed 8 bases, and the junction held 8 bases outside the gene matches. CDR3 region: CASRPETSGHEQFF. The CDR3 DNA reads as TGTGCCAGCAGACCCGAGACTAGCGGCCATGAGCAGTTCTTC.

Comments on this clone: Other DNA sequences in the sample encode the same CDR3. The gene calls are TRBV9 and TRBJ2-1, with D tentatively TRBD2 (7 bases). Trimming left V 0 bases short and J 5 bases short, with 9 bases between. Germline V gives CDR1 SGDLS, CDR2 YYNGEE. The CDR3 runs to 14 residues. This CDR3 is CASSVAGGHNEQFF. The CDR3 region has the DNA TGTGCCAGCAGCGTAGCGGGGGGCCACAATGAGCAGTTCTTC.

The genes are TRBV7-2 and TRBJ1-2; 7 nucleotides line up with TRBD1. V lost 5 bases to trimming and J lost 2 bases; unmatched junction nucleotides: 5. The CDR3 is 14 amino acids. Germline loops: CDR1 SGHTA, CDR2 FQGNSA. The DNA for the CDR3 is TGTGCCAGCAGCCGGACAGGCGGGAACTATGGCTACACCTTC. It codes for CASSRTGGNYGYTF.

CDR3 DNA: TGTGCCAGCAGCTTAGACGGGAGCTCCTACGAGCAGTACTTC. The encoded protein is CASSLDGSSYEQYF. The chain has TRBV7-9 and TRBJ2-7, with D maybe TRBD2 (6 bases). CDR1 is SEHNR, CDR2 FQNEAQ, per germline (reference sequence). The CDR3 totals 14 residues. Trimming removed 1 base at V and 0 bases at J, with 7 bases between.

This clone was detected once. The chain joins TRBV19 to TRBJ2-7; 11 bases line up with TRBD2. This CDR3 comprises 15 residues. The germline V gene has CDR1 LNHDA and CDR2 SQIVND (reference sequence). The V and J ends lost 5 bases and 3 bases, in that order; junction bases with no gene match: 6. The CDR3 region is CASSRLAGGLYEQYF. In DNA, the CDR3 is TGTGCCAGTAGTCGCCTAGCGGGGGGACTCTACGAGCAGTACTTC.

The rearrangement uses TRBV5-1 and TRBJ2-5, with D possibly matching TRBD1 (6 bases). CDR3 length: 14 amino acids. Germline CDR1 reads SGHRS; CDR2 reads YFSETQ. V lost 1 base and J lost 5, with 12 bases in between. CDR3 sequence reads: CASSLIPGEETQYF. The CDR3 DNA follows: TGCGCCAGCAGCTTGATCCCAGGGGAGGAGACCCAGTACTTC. Variable domain in full (rest from reference TRBV5-1 and TRBJ2-5): KAGVTQTPRYLIKTRGQQVTLSCSPISGHRSVSWYQQTPGQGLQFLFEYFSETQRNKGNFPGRFSGRQFSNSRSEMNVSTLELGDSALYLCASSLIPGEETQYFGPGTRLLVL.

The chain uses TRBV6-5 and TRBJ1-6; D remains ambiguous. CDR1 MNHEY and CDR2 SVGAGI come from the germline V gene. Trimming cost V 5 bases and J 7 bases, with 12 bases left between them. This CDR3 comprises 14 residues. The CDR3: CASSPRGVNSPLHF. CDR3 nucleotide sequence: TGTGCCAGCAGTCCCCGCGGGGTAAATTCACCCCTCCACTTT.

This clone was observed a single time. This chain uses TRBV28 with TRBJ1-1; D remains unclear. There are 11 residues in the CDR3. Trimming pared 7 bases from V and 5 bases from J, leaving 8 bases between. Germline CDR1 and CDR2: MDHEN and SYDVKM. CDR3 amino acids: CASTEVTEAFF. The CDR3 region has the DNA TGTGCCAGCACGGAGGTAACTGAAGCTTTCTTT.

This clone was seen only once. This chain connects TRBV6-4 to TRBJ1-1; TRBD1 is a possible D gene (6 bases). The CDR3 runs to 14 residues. Germline CDR1 and CDR2: MRHNA and SNTAGT. Trimming took 2 bases from V and 3 from J, leaving 10 bases between them. The DNA of the CDR3 is TGTGCCAGCAGTGACACCGCAGGGGACACTGAAGCTTTCTTT. Amino acids: CASSDTAGDTEAFF.

This chain connects TRBV19 to TRBJ1-5; 10 bases match TRBD1. The V and J ends lost 5 bases and 3 bases, in that order; junction bases with no gene match: 7. Germline V lookup: CDR1 LNHDA, CDR2 SQIVND (reference sequence). The CDR3 runs 16 residues. CDR3 residues: CASSVAGQGYNQPQHF. CDR3 coding DNA: TGTGCCAGTAGTGTTGCGGGACAGGGGTACAATCAGCCCCAGCATTTT.

The chain joins TRBV6-4 to TRBJ2-3; a weak D match, TRBD2 (5 bases). The germline V gene encodes CDR1 MRHNA and CDR2 SNTAGT. Trimming took off 5 bases at V and 5 bases at J, with 17 bases between the two ends. The CDR3 is 15 residues long. The CDR3 loop reads CASSQDGGYGDTQYF. DNA for the CDR3: TGTGCCAGCAGTCAGGACGGCGGGTATGGAGATACGCAGTATTTT.

This chain joins TRBV4-1 and TRBJ2-1, with a weak D call TRBD1 (6 bases). The germline V and J ends were trimmed by 1 base and 2 bases, with 12 bases remaining between them. The germline V gene has CDR1 MGHRA and CDR2 YSYEKL. The length of the CDR3 is 16 residues. Written as DNA, the CDR3 is TGCGCCAGCAGCCAAGGAGGACAGTCACCCTACAATGAGCAGTTCTTC. Translation gives CASSQGGQSPYNEQFF.

The chain uses TRBV5-1 and TRBJ1-2, with 7 bases fitting TRBD1. J gave up 5 bases and V 4 bases, and 8 bases lay outside the gene matches. This CDR3 comprises 14 residues. Germline V lookup: CDR1 SGHRS, CDR2 YFSETQ. The CDR3 loop is CASSQLTGPYGYTF. CDR3 bases: TGCGCCAGCAGCCAACTGACAGGGCCATATGGCTACACCTTC.

This clone appeared a few times. The genes are TRBV4-1 and TRBJ1-5; D possibly corresponds to TRBD1 (6 bases). CDR3 length: 20 residues. The ends were cut back, 0 bases at V and 0 bases at J, with 21 bases in the middle. CDR1 MGHRA and CDR2 YSYEKL come from the germline V gene. The CDR3 nucleotides read TGCGCCAGCAGCCAAGATATCGGGCAGGGGCCTCCTTATAGCAATCAGCCCCAGCATTTT. Translation gives CASSQDIGQGPPYSNQPQHF.

The rearrangement uses TRBV7-2 and TRBJ2-7; 9 positions match TRBD2. The CDR3 contains 17 residues. Germline CDR1 reads SGHTA; CDR2 reads FQGNSA. V shed 1 base and J 0 bases; nucleotides not matched to a gene: 7. The CDR3 loop reads CASSLDSGGLSSYEQYF. The CDR3 bases are TGTGCCAGCAGCTTAGATAGCGGGGGCCTAAGCTCCTACGAGCAGTACTTC.

V gene TRBV4-2 combines with J gene TRBJ2-4; weak D call: TRBD2 (7 bases). The CDR3 has 16 residues. V was trimmed by 0 bases and J by 2 bases, leaving 11 bases between them. Germline CDR1 is LGHNA and CDR2 is YNFKEQ. CDR3 nucleotide sequence: TGTGCCAGCAGCCAAGATGCCGGGGGGCCCAAAAACATTCAGTACTTC. Translated: CASSQDAGGPKNIQYF.